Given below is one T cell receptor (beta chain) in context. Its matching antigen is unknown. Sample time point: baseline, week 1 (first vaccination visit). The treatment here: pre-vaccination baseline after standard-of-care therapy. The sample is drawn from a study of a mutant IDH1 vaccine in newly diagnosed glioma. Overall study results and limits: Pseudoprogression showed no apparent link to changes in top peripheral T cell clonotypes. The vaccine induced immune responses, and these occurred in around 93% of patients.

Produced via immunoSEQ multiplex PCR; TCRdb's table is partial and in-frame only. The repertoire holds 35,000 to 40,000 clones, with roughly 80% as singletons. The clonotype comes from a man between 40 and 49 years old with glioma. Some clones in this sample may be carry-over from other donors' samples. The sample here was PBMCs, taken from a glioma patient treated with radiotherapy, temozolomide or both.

The CDR3 nucleotides read TGTGCCTGGACGGTGGGGTACGAGCAGTACTTC. It yields the protein CAWTVGYEQYF. The rearrangement uses TRBV30 and TRBJ2-7, with unresolved D. The length of the CDR3 is 11 residues. V was trimmed by 4 bases and J by 4 bases, leaving 8 bases between them. Germline V gene data show CDR1 as GTSNPN and CDR2 as SVGIG (reference sequence).